The 8 T cell receptor beta chains below were found in one sample sequenced in a study of T cells in Graves' hyperthyroidism and ophthalmopathy. RNA transcripts yielded amplified TCR beta CDR3 regions. First-round RT-PCR of the TCR CDR3 relied on the HTBI primer set. Each CDR3 protein is one row after TCRdb ran MiXCR on the multiplex PCR reads. Here the sample spans 470,000 or so distinct CDR3 sequences, roughly 20% being singletons. Material for sequencing was blood. All receptors come from a man aged 18 to 29 with Graves' hyperthyroidism.

This clonotype was picked up a small number of times. The rearrangement links TRBV20-1 to TRBJ2-4; perhaps TRBD1 as D (5 bases). The CDR3 runs 13 residues. The germline CDR1 and CDR2 sequences are DFQATT and SNEGSKA (reference sequence). With 1 base removed from V and 8 bases from J, the gap between germline ends came to 12 bases. The CDR3 DNA is TGCAGTGCTAGAGGTCAGGGTCGCGACATTCAGTACTTC. This translates into CSARGQGRDIQYF.

This clonotype was counted many times. The V call is TRBV5-1, the J call TRBJ2-7; 7 positions match TRBD2. V was clipped by 4 bases and J by 0 bases; unmatched bases: 7. The CDR3 has 15 amino acids. Germline CDR1 and CDR2: SGHRS and YFSETQ. The CDR3: CASSPTGLRSYEQYF. In nucleotides, the CDR3 is TGCGCCAGCAGCCCGACGGGACTACGCTCCTACGAGCAGTACTTC. The full variable domain, in which reference TRBV5-1 and TRBJ2-7 provide the parts outside the CDR3, is KAGVTQTPRYLIKTRGQQVTLSCSPISGHRSVSWYQQTPGQGLQFLFEYFSETQRNKGNFPGRFSGRQFSNSRSEMNVSTLELGDSALYLCASSPTGLRSYEQYFGPGTRLTVT.

This clonotype was counted ten times or more. V gene TRBV5-5 combines with J gene TRBJ2-5; no clear D gene. CDR3 length: 12 residues. With 5 bases removed from V and 5 bases from J, the gap between germline ends came to 10 bases. The germline CDR1 and CDR2 sequences are SGHKS and YYEKEE (reference sequence). CDR3 sequence: CASSSMPETQYF. Here the CDR3 DNA reads TGTGCCAGCAGTTCCATGCCTGAGACCCAGTACTTC.

This clonotype was picked up many times. This chain uses TRBV28 with TRBJ1-2; TRBD1 matches at 8 bases. The CDR3 runs to 16 residues. Germline values: CDR1 MDHEN, CDR2 SYDVKM. With 4 bases clipped from V and 6 bases from J, the junction kept 13 bases outside the gene matches. CDR3: CASSYTGTGPLDGYTF. In DNA form, the CDR3 reads TGTGCCAGCAGTTATACCGGGACAGGTCCTTTGGATGGCTACACCTTC.

This clonotype was picked up many times. The chain recombines TRBV27 with TRBJ1-5; D ambiguous. This CDR3 region has 15 residues. Germline V gene lookup returns CDR1 MNHEY and CDR2 SMNVEV (reference sequence). Trimming stripped 2 bases from V and 7 bases from J, with 15 bases between. This chain's CDR3 is CASSLNPDEQQPQHF. The CDR3 coding sequence is TGTGCCAGCAGTTTAAACCCCGATGAACAACAGCCCCAGCATTTT.

The V and J genes are TRBV15 and TRBJ2-5, with no clear D. Trimming removed 4 bases at V and 2 bases at J, with 8 bases between. CDR1 LNHNV and CDR2 YYDKDF come from the germline V gene (reference sequence). This CDR3 contains 13 residues. This chain's CDR3 is CATSMWGQETQYF. The CDR3, as DNA: TGTGCCACCAGCATGTGGGGTCAAGAGACCCAGTACTTC.

This clonotype was observed a few times. This could be a read error, since a much larger clone is one nucleotide away. The chain uses TRBV12-3 or TRBV12-4 and TRBJ2-2, with a possible D match to TRBD2 (6 bases). This CDR3 has 12 residues. In DNA, the CDR3 is TGTGCCAGCAGTAAGACGGGCGGGGAGCTGTGTTTT. Translating it yields CASSKTGGELCF.

This clonotype was detected ten times or more. The chain employs TRBV20-1 and TRBJ1-6; D gene ambiguous. V was pared by 3 bases and J by 6 bases, with 12 bases between. Germline-derived CDR1 and CDR2 are DFQATT and SNEGSKA (reference sequence). There are 14 residues in the CDR3. CDR3 DNA sequence: TGCAGTGCTAGCCTCACAGCTCCTAATTCACCCCTCCACTTT. Amino acids: CSASLTAPNSPLHF.